Here is one T cell receptor (beta chain) with its context. This entry comes from a study of blood T cells in healthy people across ages. The length of the CDR3 is 16 residues. Germline CDR1 is SGHTA and CDR2 is FQGNSA. V was clipped by 5 bases and J by 8 bases; unmatched bases: 12. It was with a sample-barcoded 5' primer and a J-beta primer mix that a second PCR of roughly 7 to 12 cycles was run. Every cDNA molecule bore a tag from a template-switch adaptor containing 12 random nucleotides. Each CDR3 protein gets one entry after TCRdb re-called the 5' RACE reads with MiXCR. This sample carries about 580,000 distinct CDR3 sequences, roughly 43% of them seen once, and the ten largest clones take approximately 25%. The authors isolated at least 6 million PBMCs per sample.

The chain has TRBV7-2 and TRBJ1-6; 7 bases fit TRBD1. This receptor was obtained from a man older than 75 in good health. Source material: blood. The CDR3 coding sequence is TGTGCCAGCAGCAATATAGGACAGGCAAGGCATTCACCCCTCCACTTT. Protein sequence: CASSNIGQARHSPLHF.